This TCR beta chain is from a study of molecular identifiers for immune sequencing clone quantification. TCRdb recomputed calls from the PCR reads with MiXCR, one row per CDR3 protein. Found here are approximately 680,000 distinct CDR3 sequences, 25% of them singletons; the top ten hold 0.7% to 0.95%. V trimming: 3 bases; J trimming: 0 bases; junction bases outside the gene matches: 2. The V gene's germline CDR1 is DFQATT and CDR2 SNEGSKA (reference sequence). The CDR3 extends over 15 amino acids. Sequencing was performed on naive CD8+ T cells from blood, with Jurkat cell RNA spiked in. Indicated subset: FACS-sorted CD8+CD4-CCR7+CD45RA+ naive T cells. V gene TRBV20-1 combines with J gene TRBJ1-6, with 7 bases aligning to TRBD1. This sequence originates from a human donor in good health. Some libraries in this study had Jurkat cell RNA spiked in. The DNA for the CDR3 is TGCAGTGCTAGGGGGACAGTCTCCTATAATTCACCCCTCCACTTT. It encodes CSARGTVSYNSPLHF.